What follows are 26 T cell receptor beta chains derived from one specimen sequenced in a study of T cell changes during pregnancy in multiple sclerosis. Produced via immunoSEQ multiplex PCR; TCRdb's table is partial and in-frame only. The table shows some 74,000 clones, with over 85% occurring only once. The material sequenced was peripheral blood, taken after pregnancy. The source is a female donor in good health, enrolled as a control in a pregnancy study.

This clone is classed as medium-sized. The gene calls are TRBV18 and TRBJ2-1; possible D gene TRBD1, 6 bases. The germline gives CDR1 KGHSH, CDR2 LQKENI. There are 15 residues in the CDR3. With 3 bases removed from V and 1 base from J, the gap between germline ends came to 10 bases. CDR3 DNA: TGTGCCAGCTCACCTACAGGGTATTCCTACAATGAGCAGTTCTTC. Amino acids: CASSPTGYSYNEQFF.

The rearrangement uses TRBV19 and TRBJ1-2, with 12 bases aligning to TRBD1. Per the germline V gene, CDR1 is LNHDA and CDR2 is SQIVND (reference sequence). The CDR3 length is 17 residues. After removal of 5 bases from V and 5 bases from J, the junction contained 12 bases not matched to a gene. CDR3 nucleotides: TGTGCCAGTAGTCTCACCGGGACAGGGGGCCTCTTTTATGGCTACACCTTC. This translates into CASSLTGTGGLFYGYTF. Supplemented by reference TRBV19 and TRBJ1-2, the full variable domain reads DGGITQSPKYLFRKEGQNVTLSCEQNLNHDAMYWYRQDPGQGLRLIYYSQIVNDFQKGDIAEGYSVSREKKESFPLTVTSAQKNPTAFYLCASSLTGTGGLFYGYTFGSGTRLTVV.

The CDR3 reads CATGGGVGNSPLHF. In DNA, the CDR3 is TGTGCCACAGGAGGGGGGGTTGGGAATTCACCCCTCCACTTT. V and J are TRBV6-6 and TRBJ1-6; weak D call: TRBD1 (6 bases). Trimming left V 10 bases short and J 7 bases short, with 17 bases between. The CDR3 contains 14 residues. The germline CDR1 and CDR2 sequences are MNHNY and SVGAGI (reference sequence).

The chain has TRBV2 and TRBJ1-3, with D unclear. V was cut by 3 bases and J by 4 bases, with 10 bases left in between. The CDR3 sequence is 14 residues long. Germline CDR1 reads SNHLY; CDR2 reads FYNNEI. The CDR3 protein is CASSEPRQGNTIYF. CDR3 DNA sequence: TGTGCCAGCAGTGAGCCCAGGCAAGGAAACACCATATATTTT.

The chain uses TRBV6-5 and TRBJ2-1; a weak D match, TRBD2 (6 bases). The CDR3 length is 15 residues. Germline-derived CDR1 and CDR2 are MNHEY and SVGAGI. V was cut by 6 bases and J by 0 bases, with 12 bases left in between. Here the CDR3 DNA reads TGTGCCAGCAGGGACCGGGGGAGCTCCTACAATGAGCAGTTCTTC. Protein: CASRDRGSSYNEQFF.

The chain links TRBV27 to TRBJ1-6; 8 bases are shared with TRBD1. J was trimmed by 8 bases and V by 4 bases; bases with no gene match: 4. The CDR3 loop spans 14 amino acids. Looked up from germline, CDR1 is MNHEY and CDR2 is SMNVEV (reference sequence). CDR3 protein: CASSYRGSDSPLHF. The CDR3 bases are TGTGCCAGCAGTTACAGGGGGTCGGATTCACCCCTCCACTTT.

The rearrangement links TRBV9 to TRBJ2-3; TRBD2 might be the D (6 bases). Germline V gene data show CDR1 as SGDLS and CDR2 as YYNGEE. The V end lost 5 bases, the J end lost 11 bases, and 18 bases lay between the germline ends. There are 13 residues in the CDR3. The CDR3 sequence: CASRAPGSLKQYF. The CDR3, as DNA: TGTGCCAGCAGAGCGCCCGGGAGCCTGAAGCAGTATTTT.

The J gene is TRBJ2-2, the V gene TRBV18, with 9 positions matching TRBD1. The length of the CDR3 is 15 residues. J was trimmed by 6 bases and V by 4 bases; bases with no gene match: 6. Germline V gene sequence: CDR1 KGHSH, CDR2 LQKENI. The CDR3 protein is CASSRDRATSGELFF. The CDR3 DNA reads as TGTGCCAGCTCACGGGACAGGGCCACGTCCGGGGAGCTGTTTTTT.

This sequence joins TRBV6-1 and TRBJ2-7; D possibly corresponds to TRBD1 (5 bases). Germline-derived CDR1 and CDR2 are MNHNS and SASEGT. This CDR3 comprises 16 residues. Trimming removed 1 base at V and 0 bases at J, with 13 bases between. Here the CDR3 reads CASSEVATVISYEQYF. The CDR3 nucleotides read TGTGCCAGCAGTGAAGTGGCGACAGTCATCTCCTACGAGCAGTACTTC.

The CDR3 region has the DNA TGTGCCAGCAGTTTAGTACAGAGCAATGAGCAGTTCTTC. Translating it yields CASSLVQSNEQFF. This chain uses TRBV28 with TRBJ2-1, with D unclear. The CDR3 is 13 amino acids. The V end lost 2 bases, the J end lost 6 bases, and 8 bases lay between the germline ends. The V gene's germline CDR1 is MDHEN and CDR2 SYDVKM.

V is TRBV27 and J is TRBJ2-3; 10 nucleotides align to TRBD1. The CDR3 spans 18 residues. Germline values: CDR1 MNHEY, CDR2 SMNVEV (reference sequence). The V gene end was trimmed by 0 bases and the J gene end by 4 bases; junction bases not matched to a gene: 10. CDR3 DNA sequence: TGTGCCAGCAGTTTATCAGGGACAGGGGTGTTCCGCGCAGATACGCAGTATTTT. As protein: CASSLSGTGVFRADTQYF.

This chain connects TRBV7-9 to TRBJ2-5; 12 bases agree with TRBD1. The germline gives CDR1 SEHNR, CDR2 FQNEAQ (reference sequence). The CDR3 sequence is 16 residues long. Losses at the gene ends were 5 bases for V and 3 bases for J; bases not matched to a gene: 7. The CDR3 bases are TGTGCCAGCAGCGGGGTCGGGACAGGGGGCGAAGAGACCCAGTACTTC. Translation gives CASSGVGTGGEETQYF.

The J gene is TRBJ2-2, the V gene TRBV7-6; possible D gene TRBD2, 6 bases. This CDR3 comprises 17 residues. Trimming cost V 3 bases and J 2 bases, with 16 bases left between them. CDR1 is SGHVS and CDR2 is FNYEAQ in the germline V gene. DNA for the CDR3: TGTGCCAGCAGCTTGAACGCGGAGGGTTCAAACACCGGGGAGCTGTTTTTT. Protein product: CASSLNAEGSNTGELFF.

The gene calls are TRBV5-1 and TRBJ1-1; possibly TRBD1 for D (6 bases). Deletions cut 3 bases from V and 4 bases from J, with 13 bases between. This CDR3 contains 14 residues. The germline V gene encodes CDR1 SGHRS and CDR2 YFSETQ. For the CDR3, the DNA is TGCGCCAGCAGCTCCAGGGGACTACTCACTGAAGCTTTCTTT. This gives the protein CASSSRGLLTEAFF.

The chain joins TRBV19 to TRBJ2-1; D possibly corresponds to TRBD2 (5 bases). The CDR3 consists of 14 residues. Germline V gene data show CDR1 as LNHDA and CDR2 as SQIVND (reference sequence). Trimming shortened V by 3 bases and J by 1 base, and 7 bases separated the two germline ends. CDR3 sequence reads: CASSIRESYNEQFF. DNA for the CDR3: TGTGCCAGTAGTATCCGGGAATCCTACAATGAGCAGTTCTTC.

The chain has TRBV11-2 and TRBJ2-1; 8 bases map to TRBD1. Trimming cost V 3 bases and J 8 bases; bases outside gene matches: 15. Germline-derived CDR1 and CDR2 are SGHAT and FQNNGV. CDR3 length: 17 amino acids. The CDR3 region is CASSFFPRTGSLDEQFF. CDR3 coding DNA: TGTGCCAGCAGCTTTTTTCCTCGGACAGGGTCTTTGGATGAGCAGTTCTTC.

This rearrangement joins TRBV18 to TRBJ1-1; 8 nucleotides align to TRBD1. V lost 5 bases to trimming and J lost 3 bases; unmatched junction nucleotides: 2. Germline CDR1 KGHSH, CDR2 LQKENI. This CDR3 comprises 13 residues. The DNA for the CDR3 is TGTGCCAGCTCATCGGACAGGGACACTGAAGCTTTCTTT. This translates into CASSSDRDTEAFF.

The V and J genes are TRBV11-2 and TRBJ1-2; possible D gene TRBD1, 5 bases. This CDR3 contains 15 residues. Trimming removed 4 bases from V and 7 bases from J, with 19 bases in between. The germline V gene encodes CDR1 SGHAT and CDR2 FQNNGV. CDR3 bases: TGTGCCAGCAGCTCGCCCTTCGGGCAGGGTGGTGGCTACACCTTC. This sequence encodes CASSSPFGQGGGYTF.

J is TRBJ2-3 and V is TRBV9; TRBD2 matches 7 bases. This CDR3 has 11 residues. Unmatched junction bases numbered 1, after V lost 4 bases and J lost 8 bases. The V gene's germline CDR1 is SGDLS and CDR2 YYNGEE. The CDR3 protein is CASSPGGTQYF. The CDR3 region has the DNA TGTGCCAGCAGCCCGGGGGGTACGCAGTATTTT. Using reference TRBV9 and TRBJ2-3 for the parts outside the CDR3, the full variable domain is DSGVTQTPKHLITATGQRVTLRCSPRSGDLSVYWYQQSLDQGLQFLIQYYNGEERAKGNILERFSAQQFPDLHSELNLSSLELGDSALYFCASSPGGTQYFGPGTRLTVL.

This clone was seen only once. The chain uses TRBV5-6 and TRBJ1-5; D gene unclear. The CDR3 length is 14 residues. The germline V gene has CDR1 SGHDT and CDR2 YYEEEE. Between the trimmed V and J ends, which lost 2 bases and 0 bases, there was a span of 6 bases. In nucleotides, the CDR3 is TGTGCCAGCAGCTTCGGGATTAGCAATCAGCCCCAGCATTTT. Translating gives CASSFGISNQPQHF. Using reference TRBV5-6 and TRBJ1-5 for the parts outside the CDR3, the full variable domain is DAGVTQSPTHLIKTRGQQVTLRCSPKSGHDTVSWYQQALGQGPQFIFQYYEEEERQRGNFPDRFSGHQFPNYSSELNVNALLLGDSALYLCASSFGISNQPQHFGDGTRLSIL.

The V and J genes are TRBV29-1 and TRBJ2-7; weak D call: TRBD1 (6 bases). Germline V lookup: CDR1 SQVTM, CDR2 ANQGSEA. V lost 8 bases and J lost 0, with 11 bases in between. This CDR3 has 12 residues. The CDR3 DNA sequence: TGCAGCACTACAGGGTCCTCCTACGAGCAGTACTTC. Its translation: CSTTGSSYEQYF.

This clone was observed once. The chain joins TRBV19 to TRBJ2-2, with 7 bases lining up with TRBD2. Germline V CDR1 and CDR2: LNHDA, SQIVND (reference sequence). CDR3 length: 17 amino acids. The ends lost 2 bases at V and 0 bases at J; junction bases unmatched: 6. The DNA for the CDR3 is TGTGCCAGTAGTATAAGGGGACTACCATCGAACACCGGGGAGCTGTTTTTT. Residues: CASSIRGLPSNTGELFF.

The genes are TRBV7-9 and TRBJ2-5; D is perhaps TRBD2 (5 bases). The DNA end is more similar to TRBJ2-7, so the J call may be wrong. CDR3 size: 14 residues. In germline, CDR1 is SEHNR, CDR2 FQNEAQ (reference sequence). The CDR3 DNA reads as TGTGCCAGCAGCTTAGTTTATGAGGGCGACGAGCAGTACTTC. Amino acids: CASSLVYEGDEQYF.

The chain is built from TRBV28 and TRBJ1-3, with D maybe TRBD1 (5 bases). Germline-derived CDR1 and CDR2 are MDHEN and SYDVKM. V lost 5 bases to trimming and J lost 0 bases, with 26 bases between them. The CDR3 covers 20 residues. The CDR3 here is CASSPTRQGILKPSGNTIYF. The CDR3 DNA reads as TGTGCCAGCAGTCCTACTCGCCAGGGTATACTAAAACCCTCTGGAAACACCATATATTTT.

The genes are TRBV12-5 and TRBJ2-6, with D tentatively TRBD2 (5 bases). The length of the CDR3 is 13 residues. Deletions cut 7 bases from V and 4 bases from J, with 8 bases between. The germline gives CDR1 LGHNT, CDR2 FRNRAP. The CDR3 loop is CASAREGANVLTF. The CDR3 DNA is TGTGCTAGTGCGAGGGAGGGGGCCAACGTCCTGACTTTC.

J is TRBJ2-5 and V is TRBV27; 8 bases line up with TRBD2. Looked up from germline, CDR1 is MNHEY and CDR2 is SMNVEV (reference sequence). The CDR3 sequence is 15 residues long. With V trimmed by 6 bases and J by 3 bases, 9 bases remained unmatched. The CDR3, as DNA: TGTGCCAGCAGCCCGGGACTAGTGAGCGAAGAGACCCAGTACTTC. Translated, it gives CASSPGLVSEETQYF.